Listed below are T cell receptor beta chains from one sample, sequenced in a study of blood T cell repertoires in COVID-19. Repertoires were generated with immunoSEQ multiplex PCR, while TCRdb's copy carries only in-frame clones and drops some. The top ten clones hold 1.5% to 2% of a sample with 350,000 to 400,000 clones, about 90% of them seen once. The material sequenced was PBMCs or T cells enriched from blood (not recorded which). These receptors were obtained from a woman aged 25 to 39 who had recovered from COVID-19. Each CDR3 is given with its conserved first and last residue. D genes are given only for firm matches. Some rows mark clone size as missing; the rest say once, few, many or name a class of expanded clone.

TRBJ1-2 | TRBV4-3 | NA | once | CASSQGDWNYGYTF | TGCGCCAGCAGCCAAGGGGACTGGAACTATGGCTACACCTTC
TRBJ1-1 | TRBV9 | NA | few | CASSFGQNTEAFF | TGTGCCAGCAGCTTCGGACAGAACACTGAAGCTTTCTTT
TRBJ2-7 | TRBV5-4 | TRBD1 | NA | CASSLQGTAYEQYF | TGTGCCAGCAGCTTACAGGGGACAGCCTACGAGCAGTACTTC
TRBJ2-1 | TRBV5-4 | TRBD2 | NA | CASSFELAGTQVEQFF | TGTGCCAGCAGCTTCGAACTAGCGGGGACCCAGGTTGAGCAGTTCTTC
TRBJ2-7 | TRBV11-2 | TRBD1 | NA | CASSPGQGTLYEQYF | TGTGCCAGCAGCCCCGGACAGGGAACCCTCTACGAGCAGTACTTC
TRBJ2-3 | TRBV7-6 | TRBD2 | NA | CASSLNLAGGTDTQYF | TGTGCCAGCAGCTTAAACCTAGCGGGGGGCACAGATACGCAGTATTTT
TRBJ2-1 | TRBV14 | NA | few | CASSRGQQSYNEQFF | TGTGCCAGCAGTCGAGGACAGCAATCCTACAATGAGCAGTTCTTC
TRBJ2-7 | TRBV30 | NA | NA | CACVRDNSYEQYF | TGTGCCTGCGTCCGGGACAACTCCTACGAGCAGTACTTC
TRBJ2-7 | TRBV6-5 | NA | NA | CATRGTGYYEQYF | TGTGCCACTCGGGGTACAGGGTACTACGAGCAGTACTTC
TRBJ1-1 | TRBV2 | NA | NA | CASIFSGGQGLSTEAFF | TGTGCCAGCATTTTCTCCGGGGGGCAGGGGTTGAGCACTGAAGCTTTCTTT
TRBJ1-5 | TRBV30 | TRBD1 | NA | CASDRAGQPQHF | TGTGCCTCCGACAGGGCTGGGCAGCCCCAGCATTTT
TRBJ1-1 | TRBV5-4 | NA | NA | CASSLKVGRVNTEAFF | TGTGCCAGCAGCTTGAAAGTAGGGAGAGTGAACACTGAAGCTTTCTTT
TRBJ1-4 | TRBV18 | NA | NA | CASSPDSNEKLFF | TGTGCCAGCTCACCGGACAGTAATGAAAAACTGTTTTTT
TRBJ1-3 | TRBV7-2 | TRBD1 | NA | CASSLARGTGQGNTIYF | TGTGCCAGCAGCTTAGCGAGGGGGACAGGGCAGGGAAACACCATATATTTT
TRBJ2-1 | TRBV5-4 | NA | NA | CASSSGTRGSSEQFF | TGTGCCAGCAGCTCCGGGACCAGGGGATCATCCGAGCAGTTCTTC
TRBJ1-1 | TRBV28 | NA | NA | CASSYPQGNTEAFF | TGTGCCAGCAGCTACCCCCAGGGGAACACTGAAGCTTTCTTT
TRBJ2-1 | TRBV3-1/TRBV3-2 | NA | NA | CASSQGVGPGSEQFF | TGTGCCAGCAGCCAAGGGGTGGGGCCCGGGAGTGAGCAGTTCTTC
TRBJ2-5 | TRBV29-1 | NA | NA | CSVYRAQETQYF | TGCAGCGTGTACAGAGCTCAAGAGACCCAGTACTTC
TRBJ2-3 | TRBV5-5 | TRBD1 | NA | CASSSTFRDRIIVDTQYF | TGTGCCAGCAGCTCGACTTTCCGGGACAGGATAATCGTGGATACGCAGTATTTT
TRBJ1-2 | TRBV6-1 | NA | many | CASSERGAASSTRRGF | TGTGCCAGCAGTGAACGGGGTGCAGCCTCTTCCACCCGACGGGGCTTC
TRBJ2-3 | TRBV5-1 | NA | NA | CASSRRGRDRATDTQYF | TGCGCCAGCAGCCGTAGAGGTCGGGATCGGGCGACAGATACGCAGTATTTT
TRBJ1-2 | TRBV15 | TRBD1 | NA | CATSRDRRYGYTF | TGTGCCACCAGCAGGGACAGGCGCTATGGCTACACCTTC
TRBJ1-2 | TRBV18 | NA | NA | CASSPTGATDYGYTF | TGTGCCAGCTCACCGACGGGAGCGACGGACTATGGCTACACCTTC
TRBJ1-1 | TRBV5-1 | NA | NA | CATPFIIRESSFDTEAFF | TGCGCCACTCCTTTCATCATTCGGGAGTCAAGTTTTGACACTGAAGCTTTCTTT
TRBJ1-2 | TRBV19 | TRBD1 | once | CASTGQGNLYGYTF | TGTGCCAGTACGGGACAGGGGAATTTATATGGCTACACCTTC
TRBJ1-2 | TRBV7-9 | TRBD1 | once | CASSTDRVSHGYTF | TGTGCCAGCAGCACCGACAGGGTATCTCATGGCTACACCTTC
TRBJ1-1 | TRBV7-6 | NA | NA | CASSAKGGNTEAFF | TGTGCCAGCAGCGCCAAGGGAGGGAACACTGAAGCTTTCTTT
TRBJ1-5 | TRBV18 | NA | once | CASSPRQDSQPQHF | TGTGCCAGCTCACCAAGGCAGGATTCCCAGCCCCAGCATTTT
TRBJ2-1 | TRBV14 | NA | NA | CASSQVGDTNEQFF | TGTGCCAGCAGCCAAGTAGGGGACACCAATGAGCAGTTCTTC
TRBJ1-1 | TRBV28 | TRBD1 | NA | CASSLRTGGPEAFF | TGTGCCAGCAGTTTGAGGACAGGGGGCCCTGAAGCTTTCTTT
TRBJ2-3 | TRBV6-1 | TRBD1 | NA | CASSALPGTGSDTQYF | TGTGCCAGCAGTGCGCTTCCCGGGACAGGGTCAGATACGCAGTATTTT
TRBJ2-3 | TRBV6-1 | NA | NA | CASSERTETDTQYF | TGTGCCAGCAGTGAAAGGACAGAGACAGATACGCAGTATTTT
TRBJ2-3 | TRBV28 | NA | NA | CASRRTATDTQYF | TGTGCCAGCAGGCGGACAGCCACAGATACGCAGTATTTT
TRBJ2-7 | TRBV30 | NA | NA | CAWSVRGRGYF | TGTGCCTGGAGTGTTAGGGGGAGGGGGTACTTC
TRBJ1-1 | TRBV6-5 | TRBD1 | NA | CASRLRGGSDEAFF | TGTGCCAGCAGGCTCCGAGGGGGCTCAGATGAAGCTTTCTTT
TRBJ1-1 | TRBV4-1 | TRBD1 | NA | CASSQVGQGLITEAFF | TGCGCCAGCAGCCAAGTCGGACAGGGGCTTATTACTGAAGCTTTCTTT
TRBJ2-1 | TRBV14 | NA | NA | CASSPRGSYNEQFF | TGTGCCAGCAGCCCGAGGGGGTCCTACAATGAGCAGTTCTTC
TRBJ2-5 | TRBV3-1/TRBV3-2 | TRBD2 | NA | CASRKGSVASGSETQYF | TGTGCCAGCAGGAAGGGGTCAGTGGCTAGCGGGAGCGAGACCCAGTACTTC
TRBJ1-2 | TRBV2 | TRBD1 | NA | CASSRGQVTQNYGYTF | TGTGCCAGCAGTCGCGGACAGGTTACACAAAACTATGGCTACACCTTC
TRBJ2-7 | TRBV28 | TRBD2 | NA | CASIRSGRSYEQYF | TGTGCCAGCATTAGGAGCGGGAGGTCCTACGAGCAGTACTTC
TRBJ1-2 | TRBV5-1 | NA | NA | CASSLRVGGNYGYTF | TGCGCCAGCAGCTTGAGGGTCGGGGGTAACTATGGCTACACCTTC
TRBJ2-3 | TRBV7-2 | NA | NA | CASSSPGQVFDTQYF | TGTGCCAGCAGCAGTCCTGGGCAGGTCTTCGATACGCAGTATTTT
TRBJ1-2 | TRBV27 | NA | NA | CASSLNPVLNYGYTF | TGTGCCAGCAGTTTAAATCCAGTGCTTAACTATGGCTACACCTTC
TRBJ2-1 | TRBV19 | TRBD2 | NA | CASSTPRMRGGLNEQFF | TGTGCCAGTAGTACCCCGAGGATGCGGGGGGGCCTTAATGAGCAGTTCTTC
TRBJ1-2 | TRBV29-1 | NA | NA | CSGGDRASYTF | TGCAGCGGCGGGGACCGCGCGAGCTACACCTTC
TRBJ2-7 | TRBV5-6 | NA | NA | CARRGGYSSYEQYF | TGTGCCCGAAGGGGGGGGTATAGCTCCTACGAGCAGTACTTC
TRBJ2-2 | TRBV7-9 | NA | NA | CASSLEGDTGELFF | TGTGCCAGCAGCTTAGAAGGGGACACCGGGGAGCTGTTTTTT
TRBJ1-1 | TRBV4-1 | NA | NA | CASSQAQGVGTEAFF | TGCGCCAGCAGCCAGGCACAGGGTGTTGGCACTGAAGCTTTCTTT
TRBJ2-5 | TRBV5-6 | TRBD1 | NA | CASSLVGQGGISTQYF | TGTGCCAGCAGCTTGGTAGGACAGGGGGGGATCTCGACCCAGTACTTC
TRBJ1-4 | TRBV20-1 | NA | NA | CSASEEGEKLFF | TGCAGTGCTAGTGAGGAGGGAGAAAAACTGTTTTTT
TRBJ2-5 | TRBV19 | TRBD2 | NA | CASSIGLAGDLFNQETQYF | TGTGCCAGTAGTATCGGACTAGCGGGAGACCTCTTCAATCAAGAGACCCAGTACTTC
TRBJ2-4 | TRBV12-3/TRBV12-4 | NA | NA | CASSFLDIQYF | TGTGCCAGCAGTTTTCTCGACATTCAGTACTTC
TRBJ1-5 | TRBV19 | NA | NA | CASSIQGYNQPQHF | TGTGCCAGTAGTATTCAGGGTTACAATCAGCCCCAGCATTTT
TRBJ1-3 | TRBV27 | TRBD1 | NA | CASMNAGQGDGNTIYF | TGTGCCAGCATGAATGCGGGACAGGGTGATGGAAACACCATATATTTT